The present T cell receptor (beta chain) was sequenced within a study of blood T cell repertoires in COVID-19. Germline V gene sequence: CDR1 SNHLY, CDR2 FYNNEI. Trimming at V came to 7 bases and at J to 5 bases, leaving 4 bases not matched to a gene. The CDR3 contains 14 residues. The authors' processing: Quantification of nucleated cells was approximated via reference gene primer amplification. Profiling relied on immunoSEQ multiplex PCR, and the TCRdb table lists in-frame clones only, not all of them. The V and J calls and clone size are taken from that table; D and trimming were inferred from the DNA. This table holds about 290,000 clones, around four fifths found once.

The clonotype comes from a woman in her fifties or sixties with active or convalescent COVID-19. V gene TRBV2 combines with J gene TRBJ1-6, with 8 nucleotides matching TRBD1. The material sequenced was peripheral blood. The DNA for the CDR3 is TGTGCCAGCAAGAGGACAGGGAATAATTCACCCCTCCACTTT. As protein: CASKRTGNNSPLHF.